Below are 7 T cell receptor beta chains sequenced from a single sample in a study of radiotherapy plus CTLA-4 blockade in lung cancer. The assay was immunoSEQ multiplex PCR, and TCRdb's table has in-frame clones only and misses some. The sample carries tens of thousands of clones, under 90% recorded once. Sequencing used peripheral blood, obtained from a patient treated with radiotherapy plus ipilimumab. These TCRs come from a human donor with non-small cell lung cancer who had stable disease on radiotherapy plus ipilimumab.

The chain couples TRBV7-7 to TRBJ1-1; D uncertain. From germline, CDR1 is SSHAT and CDR2 FNYEAQ (reference sequence). This CDR3 has 13 residues. V was trimmed by 1 base and J by 1 base, leaving 4 bases between them. The CDR3 loop reads CASSLGENTEAFF. DNA of the CDR3: TGTGCCAGCAGCTTAGGAGAGAACACTGAAGCTTTCTTT.

This rearrangement joins TRBV14 to TRBJ1-2, with 8 bases fitting TRBD1. The CDR3 runs to 14 residues. Germline V gives CDR1 SGHDN, CDR2 FVKESK. Trimming took 4 bases from V and 8 from J; bases not matched to a gene: 9. CDR3 amino acids: CASSPRDRMGGYTF. The CDR3 region has the DNA TGTGCCAGCAGCCCCCGGGACAGGATGGGGGGCTACACCTTC.

This clone came up once. This chain links TRBV9 with TRBJ2-6; a possible D gene is TRBD1 (6 bases). The CDR3 spans 14 residues. The ends were cut back, 1 base at V and 13 bases at J, with 15 bases in the middle. The germline V gene encodes CDR1 SGDLS and CDR2 YYNGEE. Here the CDR3 reads CASSVSIGTKVLTF. The CDR3 nucleotides are TGTGCCAGCAGCGTATCGATTGGGACAAAGGTCCTGACTTTC.

The sample holds a few counts of this clone. The chain is built from TRBV6-5 and TRBJ2-7; D remains unclear. Per the germline V gene, CDR1 is MNHEY and CDR2 is SVGAGI. Trimming took off 6 bases at V and 5 bases at J, with 20 bases between the two ends. This CDR3 spans 15 amino acids. The DNA of the CDR3 is TGTGCCAGCAGCCCCCAACTGCCTCTTGTGGACGAGCAGTACTTC. Its protein product is CASSPQLPLVDEQYF.

The CDR3 here is CASSPGTANNYGYTF. CDR3 coding DNA: TGTGCCAGCAGCCCCGGGACAGCGAATAACTATGGCTACACCTTC. This chain uses TRBV5-8 with TRBJ1-2, with 7 positions matching TRBD1. The CDR3 sequence is 15 residues long. V was clipped by 4 bases and J by 1 base; unmatched bases: 7. Germline CDR1 and CDR2: SGHTS and YDEGEE.

V usage is TRBV9 and J usage is TRBJ2-1, with 8 bases identical to TRBD1. The CDR3 has 15 residues. From germline, CDR1 is SGDLS and CDR2 YYNGEE. Germline trimming cut 1 base from V and 6 bases from J; bases unmatched to any gene: 6. CDR3 DNA: TGTGCCAGCAGCGTATCGCAGGGGGCGGCCAATGAGCAGTTCTTC. This gives the protein CASSVSQGAANEQFF.

The chain joins TRBV11-2 to TRBJ2-3; D is unresolved. This CDR3 contains 15 residues. V gave up 5 bases and J gave up 2 bases, with 14 bases separating them. Germline V gene data show CDR1 as SGHAT and CDR2 as FQNNGV. The CDR3 sequence: CASSAQRGTTDTQYF. For the CDR3, the DNA is TGTGCCAGCAGCGCCCAACGCGGAACCACAGATACGCAGTATTTT.